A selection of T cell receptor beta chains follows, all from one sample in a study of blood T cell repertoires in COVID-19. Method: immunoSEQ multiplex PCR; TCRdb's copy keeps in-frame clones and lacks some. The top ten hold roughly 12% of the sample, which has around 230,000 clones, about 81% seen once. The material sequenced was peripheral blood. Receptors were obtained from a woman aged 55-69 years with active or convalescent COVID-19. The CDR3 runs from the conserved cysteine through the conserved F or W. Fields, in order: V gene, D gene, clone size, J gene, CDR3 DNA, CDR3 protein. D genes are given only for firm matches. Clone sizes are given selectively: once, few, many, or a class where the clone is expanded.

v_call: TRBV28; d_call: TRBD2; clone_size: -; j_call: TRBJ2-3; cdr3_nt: TGTGCCAGCAGTTCTCCGGGACTAGCGGGGTTATACACAGATACGCAGTATTTT; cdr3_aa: CASSSPGLAGLYTDTQYF
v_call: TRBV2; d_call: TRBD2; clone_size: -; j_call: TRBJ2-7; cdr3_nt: TGTGCCAGCAGTGGCCTCGGACTAGCGGGGATCTACGAGCAGTACTTC; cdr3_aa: CASSGLGLAGIYEQYF
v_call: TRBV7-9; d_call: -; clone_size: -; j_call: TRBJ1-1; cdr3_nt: TGTGCCAGCAGCTTAGCCCAGTACACTGAAGCTTTCTTT; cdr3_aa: CASSLAQYTEAFF
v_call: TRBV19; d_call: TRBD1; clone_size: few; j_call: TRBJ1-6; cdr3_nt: TGTGCCAGTAGTATGGGGACAGGGGGCTTCTCACCCCTCCACTTT; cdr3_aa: CASSMGTGGFSPLHF
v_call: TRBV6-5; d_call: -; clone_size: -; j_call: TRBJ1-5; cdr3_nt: TGTGCCAGCAGTTGGGCCCTCAATCAGCCCCAGCATTTT; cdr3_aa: CASSWALNQPQHF
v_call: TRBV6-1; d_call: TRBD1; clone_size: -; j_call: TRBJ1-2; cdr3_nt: TGTGCCAGCAGTGACGGACAGGACTATGGCTACACCTTC; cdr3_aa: CASSDGQDYGYTF
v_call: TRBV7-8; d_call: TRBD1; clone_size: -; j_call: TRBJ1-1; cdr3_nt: TGTGCCAGCAGCCGCCTCAGGGGGATGAACACTGAAGCTTTCTTT; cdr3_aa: CASSRLRGMNTEAFF
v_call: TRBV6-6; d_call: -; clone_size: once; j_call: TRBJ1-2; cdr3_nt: TGTGCCAGCAGCCCCGACGGAGCTAACTATGGCTACACCTTC; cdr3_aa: CASSPDGANYGYTF
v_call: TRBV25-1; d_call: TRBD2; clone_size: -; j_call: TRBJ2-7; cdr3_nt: TGTGCCAGCAGTGGACTAGCGGGGCGAGGCTCCTACGAGCAGTACTTC; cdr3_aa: CASSGLAGRGSYEQYF
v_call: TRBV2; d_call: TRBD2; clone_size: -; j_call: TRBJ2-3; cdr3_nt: TGTGCCAGCTTAGCGGGGGGCACAGATACGCAGTATTTT; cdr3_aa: CASLAGGTDTQYF
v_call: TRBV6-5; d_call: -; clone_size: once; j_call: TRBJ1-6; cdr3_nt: TGTGCCAGCAGTTACTCTTACAGGGCACCCCTCCACTTT; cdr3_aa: CASSYSYRAPLHF
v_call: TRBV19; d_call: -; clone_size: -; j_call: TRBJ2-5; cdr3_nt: TGTGCCAGTAGGGGTACAGCACAAGAGACCCAGTACTTC; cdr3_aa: CASRGTAQETQYF
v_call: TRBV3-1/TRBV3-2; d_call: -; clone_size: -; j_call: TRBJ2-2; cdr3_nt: TGTGCCAGCCACCACACAGGGCAAAGTACCGGGGAGCTGTTTTTT; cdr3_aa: CASHHTGQSTGELFF
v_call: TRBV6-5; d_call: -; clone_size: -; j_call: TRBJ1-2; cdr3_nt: TGTGCCAGCAGTTACTCGAACTCAGGGGCCCGTGGCTACACCTTC; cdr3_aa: CASSYSNSGARGYTF
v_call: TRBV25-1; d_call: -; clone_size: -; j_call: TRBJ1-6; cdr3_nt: TGTGCCAGACAGTCGGCAGGGGAAAATTCACCCCTCCACTTT; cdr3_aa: CARQSAGENSPLHF
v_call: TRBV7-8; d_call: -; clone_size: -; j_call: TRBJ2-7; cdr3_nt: TGTGCCAGCTCTAGGAGGCCAGAGCATTCATCCGAGCAGTACTTC; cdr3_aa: CASSRRPEHSSEQYF
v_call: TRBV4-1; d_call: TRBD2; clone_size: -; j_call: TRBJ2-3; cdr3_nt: TGCGCCAGCAGCCGAAGATTCAGGTCACTAGCGGGGAGTACTAGCACAGATACGCAGTATTTT; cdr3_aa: CASSRRFRSLAGSTSTDTQYF
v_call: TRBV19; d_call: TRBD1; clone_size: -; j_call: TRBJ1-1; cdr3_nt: TGTGCCAGTAGTAGACAGGGGGGTGAAGCTTTCTTT; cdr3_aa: CASSRQGGEAFF
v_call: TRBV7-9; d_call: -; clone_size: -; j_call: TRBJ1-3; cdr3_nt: TGTGCCAGCAGCACCCCACAGGGAGAACCCTCTGGAAACACCATATATTTT; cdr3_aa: CASSTPQGEPSGNTIYF
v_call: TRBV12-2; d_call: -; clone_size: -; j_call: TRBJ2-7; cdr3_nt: TGTGCAAGTCGAGCAAACGTAAGCCGTGCCTACGAGCAGTACTTC; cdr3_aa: CASRANVSRAYEQYF
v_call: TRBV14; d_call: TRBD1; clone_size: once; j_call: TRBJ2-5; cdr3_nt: TGTGCCAGCAGCCTTAGGACAGGGATACAAGAGACCCGGTACTTC; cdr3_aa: CASSLRTGIQETRYF
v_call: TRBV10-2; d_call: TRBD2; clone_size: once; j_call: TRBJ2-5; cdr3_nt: TGCGCCAGTGGACTAGCGGGGGGCCAAGAGACCCAGTACTTC; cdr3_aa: CASGLAGGQETQYF
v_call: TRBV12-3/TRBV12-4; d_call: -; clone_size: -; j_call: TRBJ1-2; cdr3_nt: TGTGCCAGCAGTGGGGACAAGGCGAGGGGCTACACCTTC; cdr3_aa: CASSGDKARGYTF
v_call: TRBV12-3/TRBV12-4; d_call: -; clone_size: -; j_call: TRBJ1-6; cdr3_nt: TGTGCCAGCAGCTTGGGAGGCCGTTCACCCCTCCACTTT; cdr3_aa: CASSLGGRSPLHF
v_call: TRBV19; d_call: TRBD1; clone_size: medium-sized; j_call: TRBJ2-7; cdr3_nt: TGTGCCAGTAGTATGGACAGGGAGCAGTACTTC; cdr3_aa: CASSMDREQYF
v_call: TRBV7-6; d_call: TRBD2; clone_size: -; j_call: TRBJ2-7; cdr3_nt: TGTGCCAGCAGCTTAGAACTAGCGGGGGGCAGTGAGCAGTACTTC; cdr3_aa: CASSLELAGGSEQYF
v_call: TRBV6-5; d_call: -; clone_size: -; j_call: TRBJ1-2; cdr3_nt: TGTGCCAGCCAGAGGGGGAACTATGGCTACACCTTC; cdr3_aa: CASQRGNYGYTF
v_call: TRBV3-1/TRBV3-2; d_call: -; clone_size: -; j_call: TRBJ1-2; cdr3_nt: TGTGCCAGCAGCCCGGTCGGCGGGTATGATGGCTACACCTTC; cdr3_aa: CASSPVGGYDGYTF
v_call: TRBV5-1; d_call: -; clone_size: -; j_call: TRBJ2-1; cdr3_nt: TGCGCCAGCAGCTTGCAGGGAGGCAATGAGCAGTTCTTC; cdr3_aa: CASSLQGGNEQFF
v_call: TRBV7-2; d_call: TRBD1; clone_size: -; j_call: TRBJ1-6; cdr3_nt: TGTGCCAGCAGCGCCGGACAGGGGGCCTTTTCACCCCTCCACTTT; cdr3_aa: CASSAGQGAFSPLHF
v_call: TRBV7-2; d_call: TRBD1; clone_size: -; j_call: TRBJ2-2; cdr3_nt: TGTGCCGGGCGAGGACAGGTCGCCACCGGGGAGCTGTTTTTT; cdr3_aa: CAGRGQVATGELFF
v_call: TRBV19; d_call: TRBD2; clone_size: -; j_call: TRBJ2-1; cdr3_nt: TGTGCCAGTAGACCACTAGCGGGGGTGTACAATGAGCAGTTCTTC; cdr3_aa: CASRPLAGVYNEQFF
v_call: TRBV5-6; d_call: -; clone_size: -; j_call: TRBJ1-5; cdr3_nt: TGTGCCAGCAGCTTCGACAGGCAGGGGCCCCAGCATTTT; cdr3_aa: CASSFDRQGPQHF